The subject of this entry is one T cell receptor beta chain. Its target is not known. From germline, CDR1 is GTSNPN and CDR2 SVGIG (reference sequence). The CDR3 runs to 16 residues. V lost 0 bases, J lost 2 bases, and 14 bases lay in between. Time point described: week 11, during vaccination. Each dose delivered 300 ug of mutant IDH1 20-mer peptide subcutaneously with imiquimod. Each of the donors came in with new WHO grade 3 or 4 astrocytomas that were IDH1-mutant and ATRX-lost. This record comes from a study of a mutant IDH1 vaccine in newly diagnosed glioma. Only in-frame clones appear in the TCRdb table, and some are missing; sequencing was by immunoSEQ multiplex PCR. The table lists over 60,000 clones, around nine tenths of them singletons.

The sequencing used PBMCs, collected from a glioma patient whose treatment included an IDH1 peptide vaccine. This clonotype was obtained from a man aged 35-49 years with glioma. This rearrangement joins TRBV30 to TRBJ1-5; D gene ambiguous. The CDR3 reads CAWSVMTFEGNQPQHF. In DNA form, the CDR3 reads TGTGCCTGGAGTGTCATGACGTTTGAAGGCAATCAGCCCCAGCATTTT.